The rows below give T cell receptor beta chains drawn from one sample of a study of identical twins. MiXCR, applied by TCRdb to the 5' RACE reads, yields one record per CDR3 protein. The sample includes around 680,000 distinct CDR3 sequences, less than 10% seen only once; the top ten take more than 0.75%. These same data were also listed under a study on yellow fever vaccine responses in identical twins.

Sequencing was carried out using PBMCs. The receptors were gathered from a young woman in good health. CDR3s include the opening cysteine and the closing phenylalanine or tryptophan. A D gene is named only where the DNA matches it firmly. Part of the rows lack a size; the others show once, few, many or a class for expanded clones.

>TRBJ2-7|TRBV25-1|many|NA
TGTGCCAGCCGGGGCTTGGGGGACGGATACTACGAGCAGTACTTC
CASRGLGDGYYEQYF
>TRBJ1-5|TRBV4-1|few|TRBD1
TGCGCCAGCAGCCAAGATGTGGACAGGTATCAGCCCCAGCATTTT
CASSQDVDRYQPQHF
>TRBJ2-1|TRBV7-8|NA|TRBD2
TGTGCCAGCAGCTTAGGGGCGGGGGGCCGGGACAATGAGCAGTTCTTC
CASSLGAGGRDNEQFF
>TRBJ2-7|TRBV6-1|NA|NA
TGTGCCAGCAGTGAAGCCTTTGTTAGGAGGCAGTACTTC
CASSEAFVRRQYF
>TRBJ2-1|TRBV20-1|NA|NA
TGCAGTGCTAGAGATAGGTGGCGTCAGCTTCAGGATGAGCAGTTCTTC
CSARDRWRQLQDEQFF
>TRBJ2-7|TRBV20-1|NA|NA
TGCAGTGCTAGGGCAGGTCTAAGCTACGAGCAGTACTTC
CSARAGLSYEQYF
>TRBJ2-5|TRBV4-2|NA|NA
TGTGCCAGCAGCCCGGGCCCAATTGAGACCCAGTACTTC
CASSPGPIETQYF
>TRBJ2-1|TRBV24-1|NA|NA
TGTGCCACCAGTGATTTGCTCGGGAGCTCCTACAATGAGCAGTTCTTC
CATSDLLGSSYNEQFF
>TRBJ2-3|TRBV12-3/TRBV12-4|NA|TRBD2
TGTGCCAGCTCGGGACTAGCAACAGATACGCAGTATTTT
CASSGLATDTQYF
>TRBJ2-5|TRBV7-8|few|NA
TGTGCCAGCAGCTTATTTGCGTCCGGCGAGACCCAGTACTTC
CASSLFASGETQYF
>TRBJ1-4|TRBV20-1|few|TRBD1
TGCAGTGCTTTAAAGGACAGGGCCAGGGAAAAACTGTTTTTT
CSALKDRAREKLFF
>TRBJ2-1|TRBV7-6|few|NA
TGTGCCAGCAGCCGAAGGAGTAGCGGCGACAATGAGCAGTTCTTC
CASSRRSSGDNEQFF
>TRBJ1-4|TRBV4-2|few|NA
TGTGCCAGCAGCCAAACAAGACCCGGTGAAAAACTGTTTTTT
CASSQTRPGEKLFF
>TRBJ2-1|TRBV14|many|NA
TGTGCCAGCAGCCAAGAGACCGGAAGAGAGCAGTTCTTC
CASSQETGREQFF
>TRBJ2-7|TRBV3-1|few|NA
TGTGCCAGCAGCCAAGTGTCCCAGCTAGTCGCCGAGCAGTACTTC
CASSQVSQLVAEQYF
>TRBJ2-1|TRBV27|few|TRBD2
TGTGCCAGCAGTTTACCCGCTGGTAGCGGGAGGAGGAATGAGCAGTTCTTC
CASSLPAGSGRRNEQFF
>TRBJ1-1|TRBV12-3/TRBV12-4|many|TRBD1
TGTGCCAGCAGTAGGTGGACAGGGGGAATGAACACTGAAGCTTTCTTT
CASSRWTGGMNTEAFF
>TRBJ2-5|TRBV21-1|NA|NA
TGTGCCAGCAGCAAATACCTGGGGGGGACAGAGACCCAGTACTTC
CASSKYLGGTETQYF
>TRBJ2-7|TRBV7-9|NA|NA
TGTGCCAGCAGCTTGGGAATTGGGCTAGAGGAATACGAGCAGTACTTC
CASSLGIGLEEYEQYF
>TRBJ2-1|TRBV4-3|NA|NA
TGCGCCAGCAGCCAAGATTTTGCAGGGCTCTACAATGAGCAGTTCTTC
CASSQDFAGLYNEQFF
>TRBJ1-2|TRBV4-3|NA|TRBD1
TGCGCCAGCAGCCCGACAGGGGGCGCGTATGGCTACACCTTC
CASSPTGGAYGYTF
>TRBJ2-3|TRBV5-1|NA|TRBD1
TGCGCCAGCAGCTTGGAATTCACAGGGGGCACGCAGTATTTT
CASSLEFTGGTQYF
>TRBJ2-1|TRBV7-9|NA|TRBD2
TGTGCCAGCAGCTCCAGCGGGAGTTTGACCTTCAATGAGCAGTTCTTC
CASSSSGSLTFNEQFF
>TRBJ1-2|TRBV29-1|NA|NA
TGCAGCGTATACAGCGCCTATGGCTACACCTTC
CSVYSAYGYTF
>TRBJ2-5|TRBV20-1|few|TRBD2
TGCAGTGCTAGAGTTTTAGGGAGGGCCCAGTACTTC
CSARVLGRAQYF
>TRBJ2-1|TRBV20-1|few|TRBD2
TGCAGTGCTGGAACTAGCGGGAGGGACCCAAACCCATACAATGAGCAGTTCTTC
CSAGTSGRDPNPYNEQFF
>TRBJ2-1|TRBV6-2/TRBV6-3|few|TRBD2
TGTGCCAGCTCCCCCACGCCAGGGACTAGCGGGAGGGGTGAGCAGTTCTTC
CASSPTPGTSGRGEQFF
>TRBJ1-5|TRBV4-2|few|TRBD1
TGTGCCAGCAGCCGTACCGGGACAGGGGCTCTTTATAGCAATCAGCCCCAGCATTTT
CASSRTGTGALYSNQPQHF
>TRBJ2-2|TRBV5-1|many|TRBD2
TGCGCCAGCAGCTTTCCACCGGGACTAGCGGGAGTTCCCGGGGAGCTGTTTTTT
CASSFPPGLAGVPGELFF
>TRBJ1-4|TRBV13|few|NA
TGTGCCAGCAGCCAAGGGGGATTTGGGGCAACTAATGAAAAACTGTTTTTT
CASSQGGFGATNEKLFF
>TRBJ2-7|TRBV5-1|NA|TRBD2
TGCGCCAGCAGAACCACCCCGACTAGCGTCTACGAGCAGTACTTC
CASRTTPTSVYEQYF